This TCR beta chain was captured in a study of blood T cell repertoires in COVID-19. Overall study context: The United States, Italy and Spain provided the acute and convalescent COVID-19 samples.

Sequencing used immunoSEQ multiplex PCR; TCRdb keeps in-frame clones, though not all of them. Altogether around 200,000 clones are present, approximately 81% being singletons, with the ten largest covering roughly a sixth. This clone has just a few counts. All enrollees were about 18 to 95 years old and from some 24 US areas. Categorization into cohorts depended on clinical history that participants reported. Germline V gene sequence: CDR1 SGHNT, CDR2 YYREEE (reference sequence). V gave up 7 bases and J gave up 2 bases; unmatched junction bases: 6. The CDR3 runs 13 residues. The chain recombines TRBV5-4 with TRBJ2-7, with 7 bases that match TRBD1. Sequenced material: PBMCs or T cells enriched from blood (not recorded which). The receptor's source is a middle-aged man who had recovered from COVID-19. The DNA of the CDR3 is TGTGCCAGCTCGGGACAGTCAACCTACGAGCAGTACTTC. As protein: CASSGQSTYEQYF.